The clone carrying this TCR beta chain was seen a handful of times. This sample was taken from a study of control samples from healthy donors and cancer patients. Data came from immunoSEQ multiplex PCR; TCRdb stores just in-frame clones and leaves some out. This table has about 98,000 clones, 79% appearing once. Per germline, CDR1 SQVTM and CDR2 ANQGSEA. The CDR3 is 11 residues long. Trimming took 3 bases from V and 5 from J, leaving 8 bases between them. The sequenced sample was blood. V is TRBV29-1 and J is TRBJ2-7, with no clear D. This TCR was sampled from a woman aged 25 to 39 in good health. The CDR3 coding sequence is TGCAGCGTTGACAATAAAAACGAGCAGTACTTC. Protein sequence: CSVDNKNEQYF.